The subject of this entry is one TCR beta chain. Its antigen is undetermined. These data originate in a study of T cell responses to AZD1222 COVID-19 vaccine. Study results and limitations: Across spike, vaccine-associated CD4 TCRs were found, dominant at 160-218 and 743-854. Increased Spike-specific TCR breadth and depth were observed after two AZD1222 doses. Baseline antibody screening turned up just five to seven seropositive AZD1222 recipients. The repertoires were collected only after the peak T cell response.

The method was immunoSEQ multiplex PCR; TCRdb's version includes in-frame clones alone and lacks a portion of them. The profile shows approximately 110,000 clones, roughly 82% of them singletons. Per germline, CDR1 MNHEY and CDR2 SVGEGT. This CDR3 is 14 amino acids long. The ends were cut back, 5 bases at V and 6 bases at J, with 14 bases in the middle. The V gene is TRBV6-2 or TRBV6-3, the J gene TRBJ1-5, with D possibly being TRBD1 (5 bases). This sequence originates from an adult in good health. The material was peripheral blood, obtained on day 0 of AZD1222 vaccination. The chain's CDR3 is CASSPGRGVQPQHF. CDR3 bases: TGTGCCAGCAGTCCCGGGCGAGGGGTTCAGCCCCAGCATTTT.